The 24 T cell receptor beta chains listed next were all sequenced from one sample in a study of regulatory T cells in long-lasting Graves disease. Arm-PCR of CDR3 regions with iRepertoire HTBI primers generated TCR beta libraries. One entry per CDR3 protein results from TCRdb running MiXCR on the multiplex PCR reads. The repertoire holds about 450,000 distinct CDR3 sequences, with 12% to 15% as singletons. Sample time point: newly diagnosed GD, antithyroid drugs for less than 3 months. Extracted PBMC RNA gave rise to the TCR library. This same sample was also part of a study on T cells in Graves' hyperthyroidism and ophthalmopathy.

The specimen comprised peripheral blood mononuclear cells (PBMCs), sampled at new diagnosis, from a patient treated with antithyroid drugs. The receptors were sampled from a woman aged 45-65 years with Graves disease.

The chain links TRBV6-2 or TRBV6-3 to TRBJ2-2; 7 bases map to TRBD2. The CDR3 contains 16 residues. The V gene's germline CDR1 is MNHEY and CDR2 SVGEGT. Germline trimming cut 5 bases from V and 4 bases from J; bases unmatched to any gene: 10. CDR3 sequence: CASSERGRGFTGELFF. The CDR3 coding sequence is TGTGCCAGCAGTGAAAGAGGGCGGGGGTTCACCGGGGAGCTGTTTTTT.

Many counts were recorded for this clonotype. The chain couples TRBV7-2 to TRBJ2-5, with D tentatively TRBD1 (7 bases). This CDR3 is 16 amino acids long. Trimming cost V 1 base and J 7 bases, with 19 bases left between them. Germline CDR1 SGHTA, CDR2 FQGNSA. CDR3 region: CASSLVYGQEGWTQYF. The CDR3 DNA reads as TGTGCCAGCAGCTTAGTTTATGGACAGGAGGGTTGGACCCAGTACTTC.

This clonotype turned up a few times. V usage is TRBV28 and J usage is TRBJ1-3; D remains ambiguous. Germline CDR1 MDHEN, CDR2 SYDVKM. V lost 10 bases to trimming and J lost 1 base, with 14 bases between them. CDR3 length equals 14 residues. Here the CDR3 reads CATRPPGSGNTIYF. CDR3 DNA sequence: TGTGCCACTCGTCCCCCGGGGTCTGGAAACACCATATATTTT.

J is TRBJ1-1 and V is TRBV10-3, with D possibly being TRBD1 (5 bases). The germline V gene has CDR1 ENHRY and CDR2 SYGVKD. This CDR3 spans 13 amino acids. V was shortened by 4 bases and J by 2 bases, with 8 bases between the two germline ends. In DNA form, the CDR3 reads TGTGCCATCAGTGGACAGCCAAACACTGAAGCTTTCTTT. This sequence encodes CAISGQPNTEAFF.

On this clonotype: This may stem from a read error, because a much larger clone lies one nucleotide away. The chain has TRBV10-1 and TRBJ2-5, with TRBD2 matching over 10 bases. The V segment lost 4 bases and the J segment 3 bases; nucleotides outside the gene matches: 14. Germline assignment: CDR1 WNHNN and CDR2 SYGVQD (reference sequence). This CDR3 is 18 amino acids long. The CDR3 coding sequence is TGCGCCAGCAGTGGGTCGAATCTAGCGGGAGTGTGGAAAGAGACCCAGTACTTC. Translated, it gives CASSGSNLAGVWKETQYF.

This clonotype has only a few counts. This chain joins TRBV5-1 and TRBJ2-7; D may be TRBD1 (5 bases). The CDR3 is made up of 15 amino acids. Per germline, CDR1 SGHRS and CDR2 YFSETQ. V shed 0 bases and J shed 4 bases, with 14 bases lying between them. As DNA, the CDR3 is TGCGCCAGCAGCTTGGCCCAGGGCAATAGGTACGAGCAGTACTTC. This sequence encodes CASSLAQGNRYEQYF.

This clonotype was counted many times. The CDR3 here is CASTSVQETQYF. The CDR3 coding sequence is TGTGCCAGCACCAGCGTCCAAGAGACCCAGTACTTC. This sequence joins TRBV28 and TRBJ2-5, with D unclear. The V end lost 7 bases, the J end lost 1 base, and 7 bases lay between the germline ends. CDR3 size: 12 residues. The germline V gene has CDR1 MDHEN and CDR2 SYDVKM.

At least ten counts were recorded for this clonotype. CDR3 region: CASVGPGTGSNQPQHF. The DNA of the CDR3 is TGTGCCAGCGTGGGTCCGGGTACAGGGAGCAATCAGCCCCAGCATTTT. The rearrangement uses TRBV28 and TRBJ1-5, with a possible D match to TRBD1 (6 bases). CDR3 length: 16 residues. Trimming took 8 bases from V and 1 from J, leaving 18 bases between them. From germline, CDR1 is MDHEN and CDR2 SYDVKM.

This clonotype appeared many times. The chain uses TRBV11-2 and TRBJ2-1; 8 nucleotides agree with TRBD1. The CDR3 extends over 19 amino acids. J lost 6 bases, V lost 2 bases, and 18 bases had no gene match. CDR1 SGHAT and CDR2 FQNNGV come from the germline V gene. CDR3 protein: CASSLSPDTTGVVSNEQFF. The DNA for the CDR3 is TGTGCCAGCAGCTTATCCCCGGACACGACAGGGGTGGTAAGCAATGAGCAGTTCTTC.

Ten or more counts support this clonotype. The chain couples TRBV12-3 or TRBV12-4 to TRBJ2-2, with TRBD2 identical over 8 bases. The CDR3 extends over 16 amino acids. After removal of 2 bases from V and 3 bases from J, the junction contained 5 bases not matched to a gene. The CDR3 DNA follows: TGTGCCAGCAGTTTATCAGCGGGAGCTCACACCGGGGAGCTGTTTTTT. This sequence encodes CASSLSAGAHTGELFF.

The chain joins TRBV20-1 to TRBJ2-7, with 13 bases matching TRBD2. The V segment lost 4 bases and the J segment 6 bases; nucleotides outside the gene matches: 6. The CDR3 length is 14 residues. CDR1 and CDR2 (germline): DFQATT, SNEGSKA (reference sequence). The CDR3 sequence: CSAKGLAGTSEQYF. The CDR3 nucleotides read TGCAGTGCTAAGGGACTAGCGGGGACATCCGAGCAGTACTTC.

This clonotype has at least ten counts. The genes are TRBV2 and TRBJ2-7; 7 nucleotides agree with TRBD2. The trim removed 4 bases at V and 7 bases at J, leaving 13 bases unmatched. The CDR3 has 15 amino acids. Germline V gives CDR1 SNHLY, CDR2 FYNNEI. The CDR3 coding sequence is TGTGCCAGCAGTGTGTGGACGAGCGACGGGGGGGAGCAGTACTTC. Its protein is CASSVWTSDGGEQYF.

This clonotype has just a few counts. The chain joins TRBV12-3 or TRBV12-4 to TRBJ2-7; D is possibly TRBD2 (5 bases). CDR3 length equals 14 residues. Trimming took off 7 bases at V and 2 bases at J, with 15 bases between the two ends. This CDR3 is CASTTSGNPYEQYF. CDR3 in DNA: TGTGCCAGCACCACATCCGGGAACCCCTACGAGCAGTACTTC.

This clonotype was found a few times. CDR3 DNA sequence: TGTGCCAGTGGAAGTCAGGCCCTCGGCTACACCTTC. Its protein product is CASGSQALGYTF. J is TRBJ1-2 and V is TRBV27; no reliable D call. V lost 9 bases and J lost 8, with 16 bases in between. Germline assignment: CDR1 MNHEY and CDR2 SMNVEV (reference sequence). This CDR3 spans 12 amino acids.

This clonotype was observed many times. The chain carries TRBV27 and TRBJ2-3; weak D call: TRBD1 (5 bases). Trimming cost V 2 bases and J 0 bases, with 9 bases left between them. Germline V gene sequence: CDR1 MNHEY, CDR2 SMNVEV (reference sequence). This CDR3 contains 15 residues. The CDR3, as DNA: TGTGCCAGCAGTTTAGGGGCTAGAAGCACAGATACGCAGTATTTT. Residues: CASSLGARSTDTQYF.

This clonotype was recorded a few times. This sequence joins TRBV3-1 and TRBJ1-3, with a tentative D call TRBD1 (6 bases). The germline CDR1 and CDR2 sequences are LGHDT and YNNKEL (reference sequence). Between the trimmed V and J ends, which lost 3 bases and 9 bases, there was a span of 21 bases. This CDR3 is built from 16 residues. The CDR3 nucleotides are TGTGCCAGCAGCCAGGGTTCACAGGGCCTAGAAGGCACCATATATTTT. This gives the protein CASSQGSQGLEGTIYF.

In its sample, this clonotype was seen once. Given a much more abundant clone one base away, this may be a read error. This chain uses TRBV6-5 with TRBJ2-3; D possibly corresponds to TRBD2 (7 bases). Trimming took 4 bases from V and 4 from J, leaving 21 bases between them. In germline, CDR1 is MNHEY, CDR2 SVGAGI. The CDR3 consists of 17 residues. CDR3 residues: CASSLGGDKGLPDTQYF. CDR3 nucleotides: TGTGCCAGCAGTTTGGGGGGGGACAAGGGCCTACCAGATACGCAGTATTTT.

This clonotype was detected once. This may come from a read error, since a much larger clone is one base off. V usage is TRBV7-9 and J usage is TRBJ2-1, with D possibly TRBD1 on 6 matching bases. The CDR3 totals 15 residues. The germline V gene has CDR1 SEHNR and CDR2 FQNEAQ (reference sequence). As DNA, the CDR3 is TGTGCCAGCAGCTTATTACAGGGCGCCTACAATAAGCAGTTCTTC. Translation gives CASSLLQGAYNKQFF.

This clonotype was seen ten or more times. The chain has TRBV6-2 or TRBV6-3 and TRBJ1-1; TRBD1 matches 7 bases. The junction had 8 bases not matched to a gene; V was cut back by 5 bases and J by 5 bases. CDR1 is MNHEY and CDR2 is SVGEGT in the germline V gene. The CDR3 is 14 residues long. The CDR3 nucleotides read TGTGCCAGCAGTGAACAGACAGGGTTGACTGAAGCTTTCTTT. It encodes CASSEQTGLTEAFF.

The J gene is TRBJ1-1, the V gene TRBV9; D ambiguous. V shed 2 bases and J shed 2 bases, with 10 bases lying between them. The CDR3 spans 14 residues. In germline, CDR1 is SGDLS, CDR2 YYNGEE. CDR3 protein: CASSVSSENTEAFF. In nucleotides, the CDR3 is TGTGCCAGCAGCGTCAGTAGTGAAAACACTGAAGCTTTCTTT.

This clonotype was recorded a few times. The chain combines TRBV20-1 with TRBJ2-2, with TRBD2 as a possible D gene (6 bases). CDR1 is DFQATT and CDR2 is SNEGSKA in the germline V gene (reference sequence). CDR3 size: 14 residues. Deletions cut 2 bases from V and 2 bases from J, with 9 bases between. The CDR3 DNA is TGCAGTGCTAGACCGGGACTTAACACCGGGGAGCTGTTTTTT. Amino acid sequence: CSARPGLNTGELFF.

The chain uses TRBV18 and TRBJ2-5, with 8 bases that match TRBD2. Trimming at V came to 1 base and at J to 5 bases, leaving 12 bases not matched to a gene. Germline lookup yields CDR1 KGHSH and CDR2 LQKENI. The length of the CDR3 is 17 residues. The CDR3 loop reads CASSPRPPVAGLETQYF. The CDR3 coding sequence is TGTGCCAGCTCACCACGACCCCCTGTAGCGGGATTGGAGACCCAGTACTTC.

The sample holds many counts of this clonotype. The J gene is TRBJ2-1, the V gene TRBV28, with 14 bases lining up with TRBD2. V shed 6 bases and J 6 bases; nucleotides not matched to a gene: 1. CDR1 is MDHEN, CDR2 SYDVKM, per germline. The CDR3 has 14 amino acids. The CDR3: CASSGTSGSNEQFF. CDR3 sequence (DNA): TGTGCCAGCAGCGGGACTAGCGGGAGCAATGAGCAGTTCTTC.

This sequence joins TRBV5-6 and TRBJ1-4; D is uncertain. The CDR3 loop spans 17 amino acids. V lost 2 bases, J lost 0 bases, and 14 bases lay in between. Germline loops: CDR1 SGHDT, CDR2 YYEEEE. The CDR3 bases are TGTGCCAGCAGCTTTAAACCAGGACTAACAACTAATGAAAAACTGTTTTTT. Translated, it gives CASSFKPGLTTNEKLFF.